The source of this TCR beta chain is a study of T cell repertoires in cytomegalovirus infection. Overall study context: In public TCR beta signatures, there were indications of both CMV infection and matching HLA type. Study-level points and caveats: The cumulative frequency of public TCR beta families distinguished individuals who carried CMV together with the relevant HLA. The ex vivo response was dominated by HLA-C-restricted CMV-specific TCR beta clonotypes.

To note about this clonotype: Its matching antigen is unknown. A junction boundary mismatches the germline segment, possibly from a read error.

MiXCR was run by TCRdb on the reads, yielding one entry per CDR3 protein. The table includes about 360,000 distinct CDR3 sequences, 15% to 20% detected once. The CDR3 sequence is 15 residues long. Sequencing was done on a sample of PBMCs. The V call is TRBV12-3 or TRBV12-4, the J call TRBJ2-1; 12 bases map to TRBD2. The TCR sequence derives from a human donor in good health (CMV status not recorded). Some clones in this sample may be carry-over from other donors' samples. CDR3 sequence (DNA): TGTGCCAGCAGTCTAGCGGGGGGGCGTTACAATGAGCAGTTCTTC. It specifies CASSLAGGRYNEQFF.